This TCR beta chain was found in a study of shared clonotypes between healthy human individuals. The study, taken as a whole, reports: All-four-donor shared clonotypes had higher generation probabilities than non-shared clonotypes did.

Authors' methods: In the immunoSEQ data, sequences were junction-only and lacked quality scores, so filtering differed. Using immunoSEQ multiplex PCR, the repertoire was profiled, and TCRdb retains in-frame clones only, with some absent. V and J calls and clone size follow that table, whereas D and trimming were derived from the DNA. The sample shows about 2 million clones, 85% to 95% of them seen only once. To note about this clone: The target antigen is unknown.

Healthy HIV-negative adults with no recent acute infections or vaccinations were recruited as donors. In the CD4+ fraction, cells were divided into CD45RA+ naive and CD45RA-negative memory subsets. Losses at the gene ends were 5 bases for V and 1 base for J; bases not matched to a gene: 2. This CDR3 is built from 14 residues. The V gene's germline CDR1 is MNHEY and CDR2 SVGAGI. This clonotype originated in a man aged 18-30 years in good health. Sequencing used naive CD4+ T cells sorted from blood. Regarding subset: CD45RA+ positively selected. The gene calls are TRBV6-5 and TRBJ2-7; 10 positions agree with TRBD2. DNA for the CDR3: TGTGCCAGCAGTCTACTAGCGGGGTCCTACGAGCAGTACTTC. It translates to CASSLLAGSYEQYF.